Presented here are 28 T cell receptor beta chains from one specimen sequenced in a study of T cells in localized non-small cell lung cancer. The method was immunoSEQ multiplex PCR; TCRdb's version includes in-frame clones alone and lacks a portion of them. The sample carries tens of thousands of clones, roughly 90% recorded once. The source was PBMCs, collected before any cancer treatment. The origin of the receptors is a man aged 40 to 70 with stage II lung adenocarcinoma.

This rearrangement joins TRBV7-2 to TRBJ2-5, with D possibly matching TRBD1 (5 bases). CDR3 length: 13 amino acids. The V and J ends lost 5 bases and 5 bases respectively, with 12 bases between them. Germline loops: CDR1 SGHTA, CDR2 FQGNSA. DNA of the CDR3: TGTGCCAGCAGCCCTCAGGGTCCGGAGACCCAGTACTTC. It yields the protein CASSPQGPETQYF.

The chain carries TRBV27 and TRBJ1-5; D might be TRBD1 (6 bases). Germline assignment: CDR1 MNHEY and CDR2 SMNVEV (reference sequence). V was clipped by 0 bases and J by 2 bases, with 20 bases between them. The CDR3 has 19 residues. The DNA of the CDR3 is TGTGCCAGCAGTTTATCGATCCGGGACACCGGCAGTGGCAATCAGCCCCAGCATTTT. It is translated as CASSLSIRDTGSGNQPQHF.

The chain links TRBV10-3 to TRBJ2-3, with 11 bases matching TRBD2. The J segment lost 2 bases and the V segment lost 10 bases, leaving 5 bases of the junction unmatched. There are 14 residues in the CDR3. CDR1 is ENHRY, CDR2 SYGVKD, per germline. Here the CDR3 reads CASTSGSITDTQYF. The CDR3 nucleotides read TGTGCCAGCACTAGCGGGAGTATCACAGATACGCAGTATTTT.

The chain uses TRBV27 and TRBJ2-3; 12 bases align to TRBD2. V lost 6 bases and J lost 5; bases outside the gene matches: 9. Germline values: CDR1 MNHEY, CDR2 SMNVEV (reference sequence). The CDR3 length is 16 residues. CDR3 nucleotides: TGTGCCAGCAGCCCCACTAGCGGGGGGTCTGAAGATACGCAGTATTTT. Amino acids: CASSPTSGGSEDTQYF.

The CDR3 is CAWSGGGYSNQPQHF. The CDR3 bases are TGTGCCTGGAGTGGGGGGGGATATAGCAATCAGCCCCAGCATTTT. The chain recombines TRBV30 with TRBJ1-5, with a tentative D call TRBD1 (5 bases). The V end lost 1 base, the J end lost 0 bases, and 10 bases lay between the germline ends. The germline V gene encodes CDR1 GTSNPN and CDR2 SVGIG (reference sequence). The CDR3 runs to 15 residues.

The DNA for the CDR3 is TGTGCCAGCAGGAGTGGGGGGATCGGGCAGTTCTTC. Its protein product is CASRSGGIGQFF. The genes are TRBV2 and TRBJ2-1, with D possibly being TRBD2 (6 bases). This CDR3 is built from 12 residues. CDR1 is SNHLY, CDR2 FYNNEI, per germline. Trimming left V 6 bases short and J 12 bases short, with 15 bases between.

V usage is TRBV18 and J usage is TRBJ2-5; 12 positions agree with TRBD2. After removal of 8 bases from V and 4 bases from J, the junction contained 5 bases not matched to a gene. The V gene's germline CDR1 is KGHSH and CDR2 LQKENI. This CDR3 is 14 amino acids long. CDR3 loop: CASAPTSGGETQYF. The DNA for the CDR3 is TGTGCCAGCGCCCCGACTAGCGGGGGAGAGACCCAGTACTTC.

This clone has a single count. The chain recombines TRBV19 with TRBJ2-5; TRBD2 aligns across 7 bases. V gave up 3 bases and J gave up 5 bases; unmatched junction bases: 6. The CDR3 extends over 14 amino acids. Germline-derived CDR1 and CDR2 are LNHDA and SQIVND (reference sequence). CDR3 protein: CASSIGGSGETQYF. CDR3 sequence (DNA): TGTGCCAGTAGTATCGGGGGGAGTGGCGAGACCCAGTACTTC.

This clone is classed as large (0.1 to 1%). This chain connects TRBV4-2 to TRBJ2-7; a possible D gene is TRBD2 (6 bases). CDR1 LGHNA and CDR2 YNFKEQ come from the germline V gene. The V end lost 7 bases, the J end lost 0 bases, and 13 bases lay between the germline ends. This CDR3 contains 14 residues. The DNA of the CDR3 is TGTGCCAGCAAGAAGGAGGGAATCTCCTACGAGCAGTACTTC. Protein product: CASKKEGISYEQYF.

The V gene is TRBV28, the J gene TRBJ1-6; D unclear. The CDR3 contains 12 residues. V lost 10 bases and J lost 2, with 6 bases in between. The germline V gene has CDR1 MDHEN and CDR2 SYDVKM. The chain's CDR3 is CATGTYNSPLHF. Here the CDR3 DNA reads TGTGCCACCGGGACCTATAATTCACCCCTCCACTTT.

The chain links TRBV6-4 to TRBJ1-1; D not certain. With 5 bases removed from V and 1 base from J, the gap between germline ends came to 8 bases. The CDR3 runs 13 residues. Per germline, CDR1 MRHNA and CDR2 SNTAGT. The CDR3 DNA reads TGTGCCAGCAGTATACACGAGAACACTGAAGCTTTCTTT. As protein: CASSIHENTEAFF.

The chain carries TRBV28 and TRBJ2-2, with D unresolved. Per the germline V gene, CDR1 is MDHEN and CDR2 is SYDVKM. V dropped 3 bases and J dropped 2 bases, with 4 bases sitting between them. The CDR3 is made up of 13 amino acids. Written as DNA, the CDR3 is TGTGCCAGCAGTTTTACCAACACCGGGGAGCTGTTTTTT. Encoded protein: CASSFTNTGELFF.

V is TRBV6-4 and J is TRBJ2-6; maybe TRBD2 (6 bases). The germline CDR1 and CDR2 sequences are MRHNA and SNTAGT. The CDR3 loop spans 17 amino acids. V lost 6 bases and J 0 bases, leaving 15 bases between the germline ends. CDR3 nucleotides: TGTGCCAGCAGCCCGGGAGTCACGAGCTCTGGGGCCAACGTCCTGACTTTC. Protein product: CASSPGVTSSGANVLTF.

This chain uses TRBV4-1 with TRBJ1-4; 7 positions match TRBD1. V lost 3 bases, J lost 8 bases, and 6 bases stayed unmatched. Germline V gives CDR1 MGHRA, CDR2 YSYEKL. CDR3 length: 14 amino acids. CDR3 amino acids: CASSHRGGVEKLFF. CDR3 sequence (DNA): TGCGCCAGCAGCCACAGGGGGGGGGTGGAAAAACTGTTTTTT.

The J gene is TRBJ2-1, the V gene TRBV2; 7 nucleotides align to TRBD1. Germline V gene lookup returns CDR1 SNHLY and CDR2 FYNNEI. Trimming cost V 6 bases and J 5 bases; bases outside gene matches: 7. CDR3 size: 14 residues. This CDR3 is CASRAQGVHNEQFF. The CDR3, as DNA: TGTGCCAGCAGGGCTCAGGGGGTACACAATGAGCAGTTCTTC.

This rearrangement joins TRBV28 to TRBJ2-1; D unresolved. V was pared by 6 bases and J by 5 bases, with 11 bases between. The CDR3 loop spans 13 amino acids. Germline values: CDR1 MDHEN, CDR2 SYDVKM. The CDR3 protein is CASSKRFNNEQFF. CDR3 DNA sequence: TGTGCCAGCAGCAAACGCTTTAACAATGAGCAGTTCTTC.

The V and J genes are TRBV5-4 and TRBJ2-2, with 11 bases fitting TRBD2. Germline V lookup: CDR1 SGHNT, CDR2 YYREEE (reference sequence). The CDR3 consists of 17 residues. The V and J ends lost 4 bases and 6 bases, in that order; junction bases with no gene match: 11. CDR3 DNA: TGTGCCAGCAGCCGACAGGGTAGCGGGGGGGCCCCCGGGGAGCTGTTTTTT. Its translation is CASSRQGSGGAPGELFF.

The rearrangement uses TRBV6-4 and TRBJ1-2, with D unresolved. The CDR3 runs 13 residues. The V gene's germline CDR1 is MRHNA and CDR2 SNTAGT. Trimming stripped 3 bases from V and 8 bases from J, with 13 bases between. The CDR3: CASSEGPRGGYTF. As DNA, the CDR3 is TGTGCCAGCAGTGAAGGACCCCGTGGGGGCTACACCTTC.

The chain couples TRBV27 to TRBJ1-1; a weak D match, TRBD1 (6 bases). The length of the CDR3 is 16 residues. CDR1 MNHEY and CDR2 SMNVEV come from the germline V gene (reference sequence). Trimming removed 0 bases from V and 2 bases from J, with 13 bases in between. As DNA, the CDR3 is TGTGCCAGCAGTTTATCGAGGGGGGACCCCAACACTGAAGCTTTCTTT. Protein: CASSLSRGDPNTEAFF.

The chain combines TRBV4-1 with TRBJ1-5; D not certain. The germline V and J ends were trimmed by 0 bases and 3 bases, with 9 bases remaining between them. Germline assignment: CDR1 MGHRA and CDR2 YSYEKL. The length of the CDR3 is 15 residues. The CDR3 sequence: CASSQEDRVNQPQHF. The CDR3 DNA reads TGCGCCAGCAGCCAAGAAGACCGGGTCAATCAGCCCCAGCATTTT.

This clone was observed a single time. The V gene is TRBV6-1, the J gene TRBJ2-1, with a possible D match to TRBD1 (6 bases). CDR1 MNHNS and CDR2 SASEGT come from the germline V gene. The CDR3 sequence is 14 residues long. The germline V and J ends were trimmed by 8 bases and 1 base, with 12 bases remaining between them. CDR3 region: CASYHRASYNEQFF. The CDR3 nucleotides are TGTGCCAGCTACCACAGGGCGTCCTACAATGAGCAGTTCTTC.

The rearrangement uses TRBV4-2 and TRBJ1-5, with D perhaps matching TRBD1 (6 bases). Germline CDR1 is LGHNA and CDR2 is YNFKEQ. Trimming removed 4 bases from V and 7 bases from J, with 20 bases in between. The CDR3 has 16 residues. The CDR3 DNA reads TGTGCCAGCAGCCTGGGCGTAGGGGGGCAGGGGCAGCCCCAGCATTTT. Protein: CASSLGVGGQGQPQHF.

The gene calls are TRBV30 and TRBJ1-5; D unresolved. Looked up from germline, CDR1 is GTSNPN and CDR2 is SVGIG (reference sequence). Trimming removed 1 base from V and 0 bases from J, with 10 bases in between. The CDR3 runs 15 residues. CDR3 amino acids: CAWSDSGHSNQPQHF. CDR3 DNA sequence: TGTGCCTGGAGTGATTCCGGTCATAGCAATCAGCCCCAGCATTTT.

This clone came up a few times. The chain employs TRBV2 and TRBJ2-3; D not resolved. This CDR3 is 13 amino acids long. V gave up 0 bases and J gave up 6 bases, with 7 bases separating them. Germline lookup yields CDR1 SNHLY and CDR2 FYNNEI. This CDR3 is CASSEARMDTQYF. Here the CDR3 DNA reads TGTGCCAGCAGTGAAGCCAGAATGGATACGCAGTATTTT.

The V gene is TRBV14, the J gene TRBJ1-1; D gene unclear. The CDR3 is made up of 15 amino acids. The germline CDR1 and CDR2 sequences are SGHDN and FVKESK. Trimming took 2 bases from V and 2 from J, leaving 12 bases between them. CDR3 in amino acids: CASSQLLARNTEAFF. As DNA, the CDR3 is TGTGCCAGCAGCCAACTGCTGGCCCGAAACACTGAAGCTTTCTTT.

The V call is TRBV9, the J call TRBJ1-2; 7 bases map to TRBD1. CDR1 and CDR2 (germline): SGDLS, YYNGEE. V was clipped by 3 bases and J by 8 bases; unmatched bases: 16. The length of the CDR3 is 16 residues. The CDR3 DNA sequence: TGTGCCAGCAGCGGGAACCCAGGGGGGCTACCTGGGGGCTACACCTTC. It translates to CASSGNPGGLPGGYTF.

V is TRBV7-3 and J is TRBJ2-1; a weak D match, TRBD2 (6 bases). This CDR3 has 16 residues. Trimming cost V 1 base and J 2 bases, with 12 bases left between them. In germline, CDR1 is SGHTA, CDR2 FQGTGA. The CDR3 DNA reads TGTGCCAGCAGCTTAAATCCGGGAGCCGCCTACAATGAGCAGTTCTTC. Protein sequence: CASSLNPGAAYNEQFF.

The V and J genes are TRBV5-1 and TRBJ2-7; perhaps D is TRBD1 or TRBD2 (5 bases each). V lost 0 bases and J lost 1, with 11 bases in between. Germline lookup yields CDR1 SGHRS and CDR2 YFSETQ. CDR3 length: 15 amino acids. CDR3 nucleotides: TGCGCCAGCAGCTTGGGGGGGACGGAATCCTACGAGCAGTACTTC. Its translation: CASSLGGTESYEQYF.